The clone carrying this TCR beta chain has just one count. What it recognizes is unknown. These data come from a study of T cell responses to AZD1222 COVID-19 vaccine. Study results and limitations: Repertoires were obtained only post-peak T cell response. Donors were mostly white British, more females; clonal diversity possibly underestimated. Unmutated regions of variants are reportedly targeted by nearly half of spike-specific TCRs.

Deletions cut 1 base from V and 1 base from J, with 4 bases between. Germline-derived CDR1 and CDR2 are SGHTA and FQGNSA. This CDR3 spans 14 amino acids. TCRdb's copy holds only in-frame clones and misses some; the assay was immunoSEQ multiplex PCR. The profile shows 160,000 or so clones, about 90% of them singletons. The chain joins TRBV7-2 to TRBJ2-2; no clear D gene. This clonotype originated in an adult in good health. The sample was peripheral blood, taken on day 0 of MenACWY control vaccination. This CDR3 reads CASSLGQNTGELFF. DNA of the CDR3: TGTGCCAGCAGCTTAGGGCAGAACACCGGGGAGCTGTTTTTT.